This is a list of T cell receptor beta chains from one sample in a study of cytomegalovirus exposure and HLA in healthy donors. This table comes from immunoSEQ multiplex PCR, and its TCRdb copy is limited to in-frame clones, with some not included. This table has about 120,000 clones, 75% appearing once. Input material: PBMCs. These receptors all stem from a woman younger than 35 in good health and CMV-seronegative. The CDR3 runs from the conserved cysteine through the conserved F or W. Each record gives: V gene, D gene, J gene, clone size, CDR3 DNA, CDR3 protein. The D gene is left open where the match is weak. Where a row states a size, it is once, few, many or the class of an expanded clone; other rows omit it.

TRBV29-1	TRBD1	TRBJ1-1	NA	TGCAGCGTGCGGCCAGGGGGCGAGAACACTGAAGCTTTCTTT	CSVRPGGENTEAFF
TRBV6-6	NA	TRBJ1-5	NA	TGTGCCAGCAGTTTCACAAATGATCAGCCCCAGCATTTT	CASSFTNDQPQHF
TRBV27	NA	TRBJ1-1	NA	TGTGCCAGCAGTTTAAAGGCAGGTGTTAACACTGAAGCTTTCTTT	CASSLKAGVNTEAFF
TRBV25-1	TRBD2	TRBJ2-1	NA	TGTGCCAGCAGTGAAATCACTAGCGGGGGGGGTGAGCAGTTCTTC	CASSEITSGGGEQFF
TRBV25-1	NA	TRBJ1-6	NA	TGTGCCAGCAGACAAGACAACCCCTATAATTCACCCCTCCACTTT	CASRQDNPYNSPLHF
TRBV2	NA	TRBJ2-2	NA	TGTGCCAGCAGTGATTGGGCTACCGGGGAGCTGTTTTTT	CASSDWATGELFF
TRBV19	TRBD2	TRBJ2-1	NA	TGTGCCAGTAGTAAGGGGCTAGCGGGCTACAATGAGCAGTTCTTC	CASSKGLAGYNEQFF
TRBV2	NA	TRBJ1-4	NA	TGTGCCAGCAGTGTAGATGGTCCGGAAAAACTGTTTTTT	CASSVDGPEKLFF
TRBV4-1	NA	TRBJ1-2	once	TGCGCCAGCAGCCAAGATCCCGGGAGGGTTAACTATGGCTACACCTTC	CASSQDPGRVNYGYTF
TRBV2	NA	TRBJ2-3	once	TGTGCCAGCAGTGTGACAGCAAGCACAGATACGCAGTATTTT	CASSVTASTDTQYF